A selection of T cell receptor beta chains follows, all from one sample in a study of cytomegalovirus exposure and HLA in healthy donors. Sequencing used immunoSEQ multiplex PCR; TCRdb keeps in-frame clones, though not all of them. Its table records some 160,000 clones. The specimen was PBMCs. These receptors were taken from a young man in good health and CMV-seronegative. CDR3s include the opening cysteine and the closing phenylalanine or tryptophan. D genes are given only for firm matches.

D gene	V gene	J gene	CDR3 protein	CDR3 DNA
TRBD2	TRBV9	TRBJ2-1	CASSLQTSGFMSYNEQFF	TGTGCCAGCAGCCTGCAGACTAGCGGGTTTATGTCCTACAATGAGCAGTTCTTC
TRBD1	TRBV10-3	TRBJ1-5	CAISDGGQGSNQPQHF	TGTGCCATCAGTGATGGGGGACAGGGTAGCAATCAGCCCCAGCATTTT
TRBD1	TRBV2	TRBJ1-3	CASMGQGMFSGNTIYF	TGTGCCAGCATGGGACAGGGGATGTTCTCTGGAAACACCATATATTTT
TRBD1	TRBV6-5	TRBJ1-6	CASSYGDRNSPLHF	TGTGCCAGCAGTTATGGGGACAGAAATTCACCCCTCCACTTT
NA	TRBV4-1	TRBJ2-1	CASSQGRGGVSYNEQFF	TGCGCCAGCAGCCAAGGTCGGGGAGGAGTTTCCTACAATGAGCAGTTCTTC
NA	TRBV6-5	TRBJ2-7	CASSYSGGADEQYF	TGTGCCAGCAGTTACAGTGGGGGCGCGGACGAGCAGTACTTC
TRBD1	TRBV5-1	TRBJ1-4	CASSLVAGTVNEKLFF	TGCGCCAGCAGCTTGGTGGCCGGGACAGTTAATGAAAAACTGTTTTTT
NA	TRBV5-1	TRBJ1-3	CASSATGTPGDTIYF	TGCGCCAGCAGCGCCACCGGGACTCCAGGAGACACCATATATTTT
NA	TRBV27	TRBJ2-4	CASSLGQLAKNIQYF	TGTGCCAGCAGTTTAGGACAGTTAGCCAAAAACATTCAGTACTTC
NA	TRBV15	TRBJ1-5	CATSREEGLGNQPQHF	TGTGCCACCAGCAGAGAGGAGGGGCTGGGCAATCAGCCCCAGCATTTT
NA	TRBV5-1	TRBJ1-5	CASSLESGNNQPQHF	TGCGCCAGCAGCTTGGAGTCGGGTAACAATCAGCCCCAGCATTTT
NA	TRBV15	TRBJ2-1	CATASGTGSSNEQFF	TGTGCCACCGCCTCGGGTACCGGGTCCTCGAATGAGCAGTTCTTC
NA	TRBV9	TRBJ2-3	CASSVSPQVSTDTQYF	TGTGCCAGCAGCGTATCCCCACAAGTGAGCACAGATACGCAGTATTTT
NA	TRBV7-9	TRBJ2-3	CASSLSPGKGTDTQYF	TGTGCCAGCAGCTTATCCCCAGGGAAAGGCACAGATACGCAGTATTTT
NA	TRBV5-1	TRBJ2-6	CASSFAQGAGANVLTF	TGCGCCAGCAGCTTTGCACAGGGTGCGGGGGCCAACGTCCTGACTTTC
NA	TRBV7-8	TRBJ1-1	CASNQGGDTEAFF	TGTGCCAGCAACCAAGGGGGTGACACTGAAGCTTTCTTT
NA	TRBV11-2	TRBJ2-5	CASSLEGETQYF	TGTGCCAGCAGCTTAGAGGGCGAGACCCAGTACTTC
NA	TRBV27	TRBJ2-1	CASKEANNEQFF	TGTGCCAGCAAGGAGGCAAACAATGAGCAGTTCTTC
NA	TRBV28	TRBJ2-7	CASVENYEQYF	TGTGCCAGCGTTGAGAACTACGAGCAGTACTTC
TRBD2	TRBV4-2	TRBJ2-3	CASSQDAGLAETDTQYF	TGTGCCAGCAGCCAAGATGCGGGACTAGCGGAAACAGATACGCAGTATTTT
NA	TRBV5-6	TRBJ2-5	CASTVGQAQETQYF	TGTGCCAGCACGGTGGGGCAGGCGCAAGAGACCCAGTACTTC
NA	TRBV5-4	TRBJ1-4	CASSLEGRNEKLFF	TGTGCCAGCAGCTTGGAGGGGAGGAATGAAAAACTGTTTTTT
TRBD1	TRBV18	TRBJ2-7	CASSPRTGGYEQYF	TGTGCCAGCTCACCGAGGACAGGGGGGTACGAGCAGTACTTC
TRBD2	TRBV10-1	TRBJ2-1	CASSEAGGYNEQFF	TGCGCCAGCAGTGAAGCGGGAGGGTACAATGAGCAGTTCTTC